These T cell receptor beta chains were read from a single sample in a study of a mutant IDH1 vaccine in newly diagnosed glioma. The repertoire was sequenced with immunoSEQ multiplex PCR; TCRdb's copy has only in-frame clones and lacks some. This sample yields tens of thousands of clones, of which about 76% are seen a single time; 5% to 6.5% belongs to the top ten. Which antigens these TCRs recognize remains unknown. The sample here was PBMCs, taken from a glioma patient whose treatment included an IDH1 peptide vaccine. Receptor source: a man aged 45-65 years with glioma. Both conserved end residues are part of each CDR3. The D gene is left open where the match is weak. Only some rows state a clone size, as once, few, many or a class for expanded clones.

DNA: TGTGCCAGCAGTTACGGGACAGGTCTAAACACTGAAGCTTTCTTT; CDR3: CASSYGTGLNTEAFF; size: NA; D: TRBD1; V: TRBV6-5; J: TRBJ1-1
DNA: TGTGCCAGCAGCTCGGCGCAGGGCAGCACAGATACGCAGTATTTT; CDR3: CASSSAQGSTDTQYF; size: NA; D: NA; V: TRBV5-6; J: TRBJ2-3
DNA: TGTGCCAGCAGCCAAGATCTCACGACAGATACTTATTCACCCCTCCACTTT; CDR3: CASSQDLTTDTYSPLHF; size: NA; D: NA; V: TRBV4-2; J: TRBJ1-6
DNA: TGTGCCAGTAAGGCCCGAGTCGGCCAAGAGACCCAGTACTTC; CDR3: CASKARVGQETQYF; size: NA; D: NA; V: TRBV19; J: TRBJ2-5
DNA: TGTGCCAGCAGCTTATCAGGGGGCATTGACTATGGCTACACCTTC; CDR3: CASSLSGGIDYGYTF; size: once; D: TRBD1; V: TRBV7-3; J: TRBJ1-2
DNA: TGTGCCAGCAGCTTGGGAGGGGGGGTCAATGAGCAGTTCTTC; CDR3: CASSLGGGVNEQFF; size: once; D: NA; V: TRBV5-4; J: TRBJ2-1
DNA: TGTGCCAGCAGCTTGGTGGACTACAAGTACGAGCAGTACTTC; CDR3: CASSLVDYKYEQYF; size: once; D: NA; V: TRBV7-2; J: TRBJ2-7
DNA: TGTGCCAGCAGCTTGGAGTGGGGGGCGTACACTGAAGCTTTCTTT; CDR3: CASSLEWGAYTEAFF; size: few; D: NA; V: TRBV5-5; J: TRBJ1-1
DNA: TGTGCCAGCACCCCGAGGGTTTCGGAGACCCAGTACTTC; CDR3: CASTPRVSETQYF; size: NA; D: NA; V: TRBV6-6; J: TRBJ2-5
DNA: TGTGCCAGCAGCGTAGTGGGCGGGGAGCTGTTTTTT; CDR3: CASSVVGGELFF; size: NA; D: NA; V: TRBV9; J: TRBJ2-2
DNA: TGCGCCAGCAGCTTGGCCGGGGAGACCGGGGAGCTGTTTTTT; CDR3: CASSLAGETGELFF; size: NA; D: NA; V: TRBV5-1; J: TRBJ2-2
DNA: TGTGCCAGCAGCGTAGTGCCAGAAGATCAAGAGACCCAGTACTTC; CDR3: CASSVVPEDQETQYF; size: once; D: NA; V: TRBV9; J: TRBJ2-5
DNA: TGTGCCAGCACAGAGGGGATCAGGACTGAAAAACTGTTTTTT; CDR3: CASTEGIRTEKLFF; size: NA; D: NA; V: TRBV6-1; J: TRBJ1-4
DNA: TGTGCCAGTAGTACCACGACAGGGCACTCTGGAAACACCATATATTTT; CDR3: CASSTTTGHSGNTIYF; size: NA; D: TRBD1; V: TRBV19; J: TRBJ1-3
DNA: TGTGCCAGCAGCCCCGAGGTAACGGGAAATGAGCAGTTCTTC; CDR3: CASSPEVTGNEQFF; size: NA; D: NA; V: TRBV6-4; J: TRBJ2-1
DNA: TGCAGCGTTGGAGGCGGCCTAGCAGACTGGTCCTACGAGCAGTACTTC; CDR3: CSVGGGLADWSYEQYF; size: NA; D: NA; V: TRBV29-1; J: TRBJ2-7
DNA: TGTGCCAGCAGCACAGTGGGGGGGAGATATACGCAGTATTTT; CDR3: CASSTVGGRYTQYF; size: NA; D: TRBD2; V: TRBV6-5; J: TRBJ2-3
DNA: TGCGCCAGCAGCCAAGGAAGGGAGGCTGAAGCTTTCTTT; CDR3: CASSQGREAEAFF; size: few; D: NA; V: TRBV4-1; J: TRBJ1-1
DNA: TGTGCCAGCAGCCGTACAGGGGTAGAGGAAAAACTGTTTTTT; CDR3: CASSRTGVEEKLFF; size: NA; D: TRBD1; V: TRBV7-8; J: TRBJ1-4
DNA: TGTGCTAGTGCCGGGACAGGGCACGGCTACACCTTC; CDR3: CASAGTGHGYTF; size: NA; D: TRBD1; V: TRBV12-5; J: TRBJ1-2
DNA: TGTGCCAGCAGCACTCGACGGGGCTACGAGCAGTACTTC; CDR3: CASSTRRGYEQYF; size: NA; D: NA; V: TRBV7-2; J: TRBJ2-7
DNA: TGTGCCAGCAGTTTTGTGACAGTCCCGGCCGGAGGGGGCTACACCTTC; CDR3: CASSFVTVPAGGGYTF; size: NA; D: NA; V: TRBV28; J: TRBJ1-2
DNA: TGTGCCAGCAGTCCCGTTTCTCAGGGGTTGAACACTGAAGCTTTCTTT; CDR3: CASSPVSQGLNTEAFF; size: NA; D: NA; V: TRBV28; J: TRBJ1-1
DNA: TGCGCCAGCAGCTCTGGGACAGGGGGCCCAGAGACCCAGTACTTC; CDR3: CASSSGTGGPETQYF; size: once; D: TRBD1; V: TRBV5-1; J: TRBJ2-5
DNA: TGCAGCGTTGAAGGATTAAACGGCCGGGAGCTGTTTTTT; CDR3: CSVEGLNGRELFF; size: NA; D: NA; V: TRBV29-1; J: TRBJ2-2
DNA: TGTGCCAGCAGCTCACCCGGTAACACTGAAGCTTTCTTT; CDR3: CASSSPGNTEAFF; size: NA; D: NA; V: TRBV28; J: TRBJ1-1
DNA: TGTGCCAGCAGCTTCGCGAATACGCAGTATTTT; CDR3: CASSFANTQYF; size: NA; D: NA; V: TRBV7-9; J: TRBJ2-3
DNA: TGTGCCAGCAGCCAGGGAAGGAACACTGAAGCTTTCTTT; CDR3: CASSQGRNTEAFF; size: NA; D: NA; V: TRBV4-2; J: TRBJ1-1
DNA: TGTGCCAGCACCCGGACAGGGGGCAACTATGGCTACACCTTC; CDR3: CASTRTGGNYGYTF; size: NA; D: TRBD1; V: TRBV6-5; J: TRBJ1-2
DNA: TGTGCCAGCAGCTTGATGAACACTGAAGCTTTCTTT; CDR3: CASSLMNTEAFF; size: once; D: NA; V: TRBV5-4; J: TRBJ1-1
DNA: TGTGCCATCAGTGAGTCAGTAACAGGGAAAGAGACCCAGTACTTC; CDR3: CAISESVTGKETQYF; size: once; D: NA; V: TRBV10-3; J: TRBJ2-5
DNA: TGTGCCAGTAGTGCGGATAGCAATCAGCCCCAGCATTTT; CDR3: CASSADSNQPQHF; size: NA; D: NA; V: TRBV19; J: TRBJ1-5
DNA: TGCGCCACCGCGCAGGGGGGACAGGGGGCGATTGGCTACACCTTC; CDR3: CATAQGGQGAIGYTF; size: NA; D: TRBD1; V: TRBV5-1; J: TRBJ1-2
DNA: TGTGCCAGCAGTTTGGGAGTGGGCAATCAGCCCCAGCATTTT; CDR3: CASSLGVGNQPQHF; size: once; D: NA; V: TRBV28; J: TRBJ1-5
DNA: TGTGCCAGCAGTCCCGGGACGGAAAAGGGTAGATACGAGCAGTACTTC; CDR3: CASSPGTEKGRYEQYF; size: NA; D: NA; V: TRBV27; J: TRBJ2-7
DNA: TGTGCCTGGAGCGAGGGGGGGGCTGGGGCCAACGTCCTGACTTTC; CDR3: CAWSEGGAGANVLTF; size: NA; D: NA; V: TRBV30; J: TRBJ2-6
DNA: TGTGCCAGCAGCCAACCCTTTGACAATGAGCAGTTCTTC; CDR3: CASSQPFDNEQFF; size: NA; D: NA; V: TRBV4-2; J: TRBJ2-1
DNA: TGCGCCAGCAGCTTGGGCGCCAGATTCAATGAGCAGTTCTTC; CDR3: CASSLGARFNEQFF; size: NA; D: NA; V: TRBV5-1; J: TRBJ2-1
DNA: TGTGCCAGCAGCCTGACAGGGGACGAGCAGTACTTC; CDR3: CASSLTGDEQYF; size: NA; D: TRBD1; V: TRBV11-2; J: TRBJ2-7
DNA: TGTGCCAGCAGCTACGACAGGGGGCTGGAGACCCAGTACTTC; CDR3: CASSYDRGLETQYF; size: NA; D: TRBD1; V: TRBV7-8; J: TRBJ2-5
DNA: TGTGCCAGCAGCTTGGAGGGGGTAACCTCCTACGAGCAGTACTTC; CDR3: CASSLEGVTSYEQYF; size: NA; D: NA; V: TRBV11-2; J: TRBJ2-7
DNA: TGTGCCAGCAGCCCTTGGGGAGAGAACACTGAAGCTTTCTTT; CDR3: CASSPWGENTEAFF; size: NA; D: NA; V: TRBV11-2; J: TRBJ1-1
DNA: TGTGCCAGCAGTTTTAGGAGGAATCAGCCCCAGCATTTT; CDR3: CASSFRRNQPQHF; size: NA; D: NA; V: TRBV27; J: TRBJ1-5
DNA: TGTGCCAGCAGCAATAAAGGATACACTGAAGCTTTCTTT; CDR3: CASSNKGYTEAFF; size: NA; D: NA; V: TRBV7-3; J: TRBJ1-1
DNA: TGTGCCAGCAGCAAGGGACTAGCTGGAAATGAGCAGTTCTTC; CDR3: CASSKGLAGNEQFF; size: NA; D: TRBD2; V: TRBV7-9; J: TRBJ2-1
DNA: TGCGCCAGCAGCTTGGGGTTGGACCAGGGGTCCTACGAGCAGTACTTC; CDR3: CASSLGLDQGSYEQYF; size: NA; D: NA; V: TRBV5-1; J: TRBJ2-7
DNA: TGTGCCAGCAGCGCAACTAGCTACGAGCAGTACTTC; CDR3: CASSATSYEQYF; size: NA; D: NA; V: TRBV5-6; J: TRBJ2-7